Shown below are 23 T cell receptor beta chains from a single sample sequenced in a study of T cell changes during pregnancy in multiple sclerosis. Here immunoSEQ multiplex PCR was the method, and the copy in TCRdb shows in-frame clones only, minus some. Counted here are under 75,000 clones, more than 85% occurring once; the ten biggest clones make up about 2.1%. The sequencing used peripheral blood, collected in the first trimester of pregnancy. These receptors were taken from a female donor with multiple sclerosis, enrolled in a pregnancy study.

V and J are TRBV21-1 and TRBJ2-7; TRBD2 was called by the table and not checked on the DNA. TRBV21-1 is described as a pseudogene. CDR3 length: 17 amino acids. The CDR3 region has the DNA TGTGCCAGCAGCAAATTAAAAAGGTCTAGCGGGAGGGCTTCGGCAAACTTC. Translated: CASSKLKRSSGRASANF.

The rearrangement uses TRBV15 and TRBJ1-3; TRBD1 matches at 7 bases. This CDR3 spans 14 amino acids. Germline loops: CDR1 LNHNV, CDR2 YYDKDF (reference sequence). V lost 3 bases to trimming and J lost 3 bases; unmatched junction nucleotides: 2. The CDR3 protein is CATSRAGGGNTIYF. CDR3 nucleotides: TGTGCCACCAGCAGGGCAGGGGGTGGAAACACCATATATTTT.

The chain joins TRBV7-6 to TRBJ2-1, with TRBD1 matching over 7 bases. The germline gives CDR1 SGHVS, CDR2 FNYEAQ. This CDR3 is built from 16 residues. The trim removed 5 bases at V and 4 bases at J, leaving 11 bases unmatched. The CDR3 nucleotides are TGTGCCAGCAGCCAAACGACAGGGCTGGTGTACAATGAGCAGTTCTTC. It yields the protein CASSQTTGLVYNEQFF.

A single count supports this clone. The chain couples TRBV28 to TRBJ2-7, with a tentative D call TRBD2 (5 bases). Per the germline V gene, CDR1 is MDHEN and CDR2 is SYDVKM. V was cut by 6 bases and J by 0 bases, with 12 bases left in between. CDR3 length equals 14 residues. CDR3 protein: CASRVGLSSYEQYF. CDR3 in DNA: TGTGCCAGCAGGGTCGGACTGAGCTCCTACGAGCAGTACTTC.

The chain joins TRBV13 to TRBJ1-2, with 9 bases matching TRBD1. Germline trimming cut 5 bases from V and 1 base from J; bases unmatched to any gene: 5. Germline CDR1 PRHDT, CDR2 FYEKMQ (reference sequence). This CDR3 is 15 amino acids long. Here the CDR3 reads CASSPNRGHNYGYTF. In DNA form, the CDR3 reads TGTGCCAGCAGCCCCAACAGGGGGCATAACTATGGCTACACCTTC.

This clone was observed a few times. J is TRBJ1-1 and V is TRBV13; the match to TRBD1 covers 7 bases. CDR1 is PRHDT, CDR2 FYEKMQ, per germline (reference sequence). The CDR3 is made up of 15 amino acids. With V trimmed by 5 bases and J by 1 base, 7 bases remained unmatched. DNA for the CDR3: TGTGCCAGCAGCATGGAGACAGGGACGAACACTGAAGCTTTCTTT. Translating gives CASSMETGTNTEAFF.

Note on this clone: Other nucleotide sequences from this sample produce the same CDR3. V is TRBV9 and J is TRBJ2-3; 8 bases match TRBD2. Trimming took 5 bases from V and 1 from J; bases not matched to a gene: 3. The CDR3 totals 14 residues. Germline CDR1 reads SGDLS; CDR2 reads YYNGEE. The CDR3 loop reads CASSGGGRTDTQYF. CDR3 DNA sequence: TGTGCCAGCAGTGGCGGGGGGCGCACAGATACGCAGTATTTT.

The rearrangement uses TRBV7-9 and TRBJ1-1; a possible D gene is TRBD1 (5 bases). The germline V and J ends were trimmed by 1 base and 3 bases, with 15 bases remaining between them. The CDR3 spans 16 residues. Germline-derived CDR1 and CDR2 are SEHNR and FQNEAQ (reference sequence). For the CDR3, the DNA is TGTGCCAGCAGCTTAGGACTAAACTGGGGGGACACTGAAGCTTTCTTT. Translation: CASSLGLNWGDTEAFF.

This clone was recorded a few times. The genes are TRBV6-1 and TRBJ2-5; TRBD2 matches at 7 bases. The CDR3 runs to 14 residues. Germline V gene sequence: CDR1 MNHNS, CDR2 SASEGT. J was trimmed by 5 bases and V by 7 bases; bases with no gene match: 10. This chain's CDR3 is CASIERGLGETQYF. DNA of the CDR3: TGTGCCAGCATCGAGCGGGGTCTAGGGGAGACCCAGTACTTC.

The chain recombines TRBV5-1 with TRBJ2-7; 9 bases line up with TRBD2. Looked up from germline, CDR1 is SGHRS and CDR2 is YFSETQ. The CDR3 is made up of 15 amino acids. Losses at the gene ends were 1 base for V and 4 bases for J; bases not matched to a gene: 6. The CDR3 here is CASSLHGAGGYEQYF. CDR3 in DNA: TGCGCCAGCAGCTTGCATGGAGCGGGAGGATACGAGCAGTACTTC.

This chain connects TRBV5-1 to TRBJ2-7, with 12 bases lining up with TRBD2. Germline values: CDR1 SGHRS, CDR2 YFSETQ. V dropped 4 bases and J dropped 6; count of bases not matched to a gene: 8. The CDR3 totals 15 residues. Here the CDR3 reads CASSELLAGGSEQYF. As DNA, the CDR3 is TGCGCCAGCAGCGAGTTGCTAGCGGGAGGGAGCGAGCAGTACTTC.

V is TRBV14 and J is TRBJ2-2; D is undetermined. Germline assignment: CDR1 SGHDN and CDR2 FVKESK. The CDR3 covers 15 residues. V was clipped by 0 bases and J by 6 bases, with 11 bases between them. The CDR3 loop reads CASSQDLVPAGELFF. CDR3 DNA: TGTGCCAGCAGCCAAGATCTCGTCCCTGCCGGGGAGCTGTTTTTT.

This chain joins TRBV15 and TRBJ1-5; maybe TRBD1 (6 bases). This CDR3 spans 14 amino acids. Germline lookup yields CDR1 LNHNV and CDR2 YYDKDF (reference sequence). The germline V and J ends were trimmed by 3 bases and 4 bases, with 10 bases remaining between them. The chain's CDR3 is CATSRPGVNQPQHF. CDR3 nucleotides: TGTGCCACCAGCAGGCCAGGGGTAAATCAGCCCCAGCATTTT.

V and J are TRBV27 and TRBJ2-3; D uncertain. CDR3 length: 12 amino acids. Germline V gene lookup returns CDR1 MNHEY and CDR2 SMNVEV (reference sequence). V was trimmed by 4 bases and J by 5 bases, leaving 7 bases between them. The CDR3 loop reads CASSSGLDTQYF. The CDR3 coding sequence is TGTGCCAGCAGTTCTGGGCTAGATACGCAGTATTTT.

CDR3 DNA: TGTGCCAGCAGCTTGCTGGCGCGGGCAGGCGGCGGAAACACCATATATTTT. Its translation: CASSLLARAGGGNTIYF. V gene TRBV5-5 combines with J gene TRBJ1-3; D unresolved. Trimming took off 1 base at V and 4 bases at J, with 18 bases between the two ends. This CDR3 spans 17 amino acids. Germline-derived CDR1 and CDR2 are SGHKS and YYEKEE (reference sequence).

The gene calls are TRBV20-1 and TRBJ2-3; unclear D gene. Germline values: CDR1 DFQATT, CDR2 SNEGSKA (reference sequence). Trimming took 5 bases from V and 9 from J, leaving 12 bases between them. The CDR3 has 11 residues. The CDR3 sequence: CSAPYQITQYF. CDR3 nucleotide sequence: TGCAGTGCTCCTTACCAGATAACGCAGTATTTT.

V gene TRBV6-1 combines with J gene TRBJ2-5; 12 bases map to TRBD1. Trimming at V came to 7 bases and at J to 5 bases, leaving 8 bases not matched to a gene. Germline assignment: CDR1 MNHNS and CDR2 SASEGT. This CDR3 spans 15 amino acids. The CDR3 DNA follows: TGTGCCAGCAAAACCCGGGACAGGGGGCGGGAGACCCAGTACTTC. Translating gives CASKTRDRGRETQYF.

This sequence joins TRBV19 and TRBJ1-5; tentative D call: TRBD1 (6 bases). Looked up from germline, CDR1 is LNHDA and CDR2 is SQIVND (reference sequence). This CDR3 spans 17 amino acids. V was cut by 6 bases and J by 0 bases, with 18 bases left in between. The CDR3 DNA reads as TGTGCCAGTAGCCGACGTCAAAAGGACAGTAGCAATCAGCCCCAGCATTTT. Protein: CASSRRQKDSSNQPQHF. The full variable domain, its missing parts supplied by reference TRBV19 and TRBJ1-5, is DGGITQSPKYLFRKEGQNVTLSCEQNLNHDAMYWYRQDPGQGLRLIYYSQIVNDFQKGDIAEGYSVSREKKESFPLTVTSAQKNPTAFYLCASSRRQKDSSNQPQHFGDGTRLSIL.

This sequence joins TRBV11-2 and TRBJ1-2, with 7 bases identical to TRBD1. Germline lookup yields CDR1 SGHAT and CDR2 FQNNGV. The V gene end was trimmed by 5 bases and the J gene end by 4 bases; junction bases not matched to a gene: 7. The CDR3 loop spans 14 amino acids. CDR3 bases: TGTGCCAGCAGCACACAGGGGATCGGCTATGGCTACACCTTC. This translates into CASSTQGIGYGYTF.

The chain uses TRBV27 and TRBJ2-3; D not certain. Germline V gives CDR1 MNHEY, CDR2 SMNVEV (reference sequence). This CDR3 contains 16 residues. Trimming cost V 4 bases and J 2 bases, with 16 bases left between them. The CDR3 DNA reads TGTGCCAGCAGTTCTCATTACAAACGATCCACAGATACGCAGTATTTT. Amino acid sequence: CASSSHYKRSTDTQYF.

CDR3 coding DNA: TGTGCCAGCAGCGGGGGCGGGACTAGCCTTCTTGAGCAGTTCTTC. Translation: CASSGGGTSLLEQFF. The V gene is TRBV9, the J gene TRBJ2-1; 9 bases fit TRBD2. After removal of 3 bases from V and 9 bases from J, the junction contained 10 bases not matched to a gene. The CDR3 totals 15 residues. From germline, CDR1 is SGDLS and CDR2 YYNGEE. The full variable domain, in which reference TRBV9 and TRBJ2-1 provide the parts outside the CDR3, is DSGVTQTPKHLITATGQRVTLRCSPRSGDLSVYWYQQSLDQGLQFLIQYYNGEERAKGNILERFSAQQFPDLHSELNLSSLELGDSALYFCASSGGGTSLLEQFFGPGTRLTVL.

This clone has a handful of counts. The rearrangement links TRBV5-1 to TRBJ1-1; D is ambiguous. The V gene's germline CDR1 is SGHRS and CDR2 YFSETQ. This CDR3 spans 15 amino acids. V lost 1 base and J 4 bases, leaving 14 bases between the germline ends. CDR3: CASSLNSPGITEAFF. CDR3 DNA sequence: TGCGCCAGCAGCTTGAATTCGCCCGGGATCACTGAAGCTTTCTTT.

CDR3 DNA: TGCGCCAGCAGCCAAGAAGGGACAGGGACAGGTTACGAGCAGTACTTC. This translates into CASSQEGTGTGYEQYF. The V call is TRBV4-1, the J call TRBJ2-7; TRBD1 matches at 9 bases. With 0 bases clipped from V and 4 bases from J, the junction kept 7 bases outside the gene matches. Germline V gene sequence: CDR1 MGHRA, CDR2 YSYEKL. This CDR3 region has 16 residues.